This TCR beta chain comes out of a study of tumor-infiltrating lymphocytes in primary liver carcinoma. In the study overall: Stage T1-T3 N0M0 tumors measured 4.2 to 10 cm at most. Read depth, roughly 3.65 to 8 million productive TCRbeta reads, did not differ significantly between tissues.

The CDR3 runs 15 residues. The V gene's germline CDR1 is MNHNS and CDR2 SASEGT. The researchers produced TCR beta cDNA from approximately 0.45 ug total RNA with a constant-region primer. For TCR beta, libraries were produced by three nested multiplex PCR rounds using slightly modified ARM-PCR. Investigators reported that the first two PCR rounds, at around 9 cycles each, used TRBV1-TRBV30 forward primers with a C-beta reverse primer. Each CDR3 protein is one row after TCRdb ran MiXCR on the multiplex PCR reads. Of over 100,000 distinct CDR3 sequences in the sample, nearly 70% are singletons; the top ten hold roughly 7.3%. General study findings and limits: Compared with blood, tumor repertoires held significantly more in their top 250 clones. Reduced overlap was seen in tumor-adjacent and tumor-blood pairs versus tumor region pairs.

Unsorted bulk tissue of about 19-33 mg yielded co-extracted RNA and DNA. As concerns this clonotype: The target antigen is unknown.

The V and J genes are TRBV6-1 and TRBJ2-7; 10 nucleotides match TRBD1. Judging by the DNA end, TRBJ2-1 fits better; the J call may be wrong. Sequencing was done on a sample of tumor-adjacent normal liver tissue. This TCR came from a woman aged 60-70 years with primary liver carcinoma and hepatitis B virus infection. DNA for the CDR3: TGTGCCAGCAGTGATAAGACAGGGGGCTCCCACGAGCAGTTCTTC. Amino acid sequence: CASSDKTGGSHEQFF.